This TCR beta chain derives from a study of tumour-infiltrating T cells in Burkitt lymphoma. Produced via immunoSEQ multiplex PCR; TCRdb's table is partial and in-frame only. This sample has approximately 15,000 clones; 80% occur once, and the top ten carry over 2%. This CDR3 is built from 16 residues. Germline V gives CDR1 LNHDA, CDR2 SQIVND (reference sequence). V was clipped by 4 bases and J by 0 bases, with 12 bases between them. The sequence was collected from a human donor with diffuse large B-cell lymphoma. Input material: tumor tissue. V is TRBV19 and J is TRBJ2-2, with a possible D match to TRBD1 (6 bases). CDR3: CASSKLQGANTGELFF. The CDR3 DNA reads TGTGCCAGTAGTAAACTACAGGGAGCGAACACCGGGGAGCTGTTTTTT.